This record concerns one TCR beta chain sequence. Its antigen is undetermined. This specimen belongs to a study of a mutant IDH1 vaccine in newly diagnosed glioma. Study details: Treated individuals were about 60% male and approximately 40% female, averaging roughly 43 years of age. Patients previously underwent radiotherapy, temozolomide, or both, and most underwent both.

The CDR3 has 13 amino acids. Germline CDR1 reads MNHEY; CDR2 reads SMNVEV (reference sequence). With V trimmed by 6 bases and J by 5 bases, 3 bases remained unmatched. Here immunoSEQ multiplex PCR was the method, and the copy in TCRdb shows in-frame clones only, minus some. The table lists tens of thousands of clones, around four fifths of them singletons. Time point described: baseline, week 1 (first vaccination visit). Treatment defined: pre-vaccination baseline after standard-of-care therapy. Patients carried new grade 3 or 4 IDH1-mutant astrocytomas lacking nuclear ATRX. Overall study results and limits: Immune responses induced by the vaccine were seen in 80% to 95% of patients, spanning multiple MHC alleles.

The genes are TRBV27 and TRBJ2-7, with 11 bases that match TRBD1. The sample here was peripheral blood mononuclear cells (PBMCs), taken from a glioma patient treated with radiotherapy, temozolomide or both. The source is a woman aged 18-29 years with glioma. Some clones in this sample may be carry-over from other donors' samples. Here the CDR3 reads CASRGTGGDEQYF. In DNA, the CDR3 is TGTGCCAGCAGGGGGACAGGGGGGGACGAGCAGTACTTC.